The TCR beta chain described here comes from a study of long-term antiretroviral therapy in people with HIV. Study in general: Samples from the earliest time points predate the 2015 immediate-ART recommendation by about a decade. Study findings and constraints: Control repertoires displayed wider CDR3 length ranges than the HIV repertoires.

Concerning this clone: Antigen specificity is unknown.

Per the germline V gene, CDR1 is SQVTM and CDR2 is ANQGSEA. CDR3 length: 12 amino acids. Trimming stripped 6 bases from V and 0 bases from J, with 8 bases between. Every single participant having HIV got treatment inside the United States. At the survey level, the v3.0 immunoSEQ assay was run. Sequencing of each sample targeted about 40,000-50,000 T-cell genomes. Assay used: immunoSEQ multiplex PCR; TCRdb lists only in-frame clones, some missing. The sample records about 12,000 clones, roughly nine tenths being singletons. The chain joins TRBV29-1 to TRBJ1-1; D call uncertain. The sample in question was unsorted PBMCs, obtained 2.1 years after starting antiretroviral therapy. This clonotype was sampled from a woman aged 35 to 49 with HIV. The CDR3, as DNA: TGCAGCGTACAGCCCATGAACACTGAAGCTTTCTTT. Amino acid sequence: CSVQPMNTEAFF. Combining the CDR3 with reference TRBV29-1 and TRBJ1-1 gives the whole variable domain SAVISQKPSRDICQRGTSLTIQCQVDSQVTMMFWYRQQPGQSLTLIATANQGSEATYESGFVIDKFPISRPNLTFSTLTVSNMSPEDSSIYLCSVQPMNTEAFFGQGTRLTVV.